This entry features one TCR beta chain sequence. Its specificity is unknown. The CDR3 length is 17 residues. The germline gives CDR1 LGHNA, CDR2 YNFKEQ. V lost 1 base, J lost 4 bases, and 11 bases stayed unmatched. PCR used 60 Vbeta primers and 13 Jbeta primers. Here immunoSEQ multiplex PCR was the method, and the copy in TCRdb shows in-frame clones only, minus some. The table lists 180,000 or so clones, around a tenth of them singletons. The data derive from a study of cytomegalovirus exposure and HLA in healthy donors. Notes on the study in general: Prediction of most subjects' HLA-A and HLA-B alleles by TCR beta sequences was reportedly accurate. The productive fraction for most TCR beta V segments was about 87% or about 30% in an earlier analysis.

Material for sequencing was PBMCs. The chain uses TRBV4-2 and TRBJ2-5; the match to TRBD1 covers 8 bases. This TCR came from a woman between 25 and 40 years old in good health and CMV-seropositive. The CDR3, as DNA: TGTGCCAGCAGCCAAGTAGGGAGACAGGGGCTAGGAGAGACCCAGTACTTC. Protein product: CASSQVGRQGLGETQYF.